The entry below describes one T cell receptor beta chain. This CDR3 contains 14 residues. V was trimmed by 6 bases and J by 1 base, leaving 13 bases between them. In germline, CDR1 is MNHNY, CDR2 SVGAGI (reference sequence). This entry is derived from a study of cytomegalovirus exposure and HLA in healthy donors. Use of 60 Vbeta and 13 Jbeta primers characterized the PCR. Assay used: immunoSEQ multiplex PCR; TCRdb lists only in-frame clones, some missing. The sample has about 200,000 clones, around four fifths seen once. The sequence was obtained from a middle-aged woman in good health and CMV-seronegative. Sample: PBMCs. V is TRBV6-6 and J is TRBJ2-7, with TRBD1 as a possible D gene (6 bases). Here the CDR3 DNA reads TGTGCCAGCAGGGCCCGGACAGCATCCTACGAGCAGTACTTC. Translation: CASRARTASYEQYF.